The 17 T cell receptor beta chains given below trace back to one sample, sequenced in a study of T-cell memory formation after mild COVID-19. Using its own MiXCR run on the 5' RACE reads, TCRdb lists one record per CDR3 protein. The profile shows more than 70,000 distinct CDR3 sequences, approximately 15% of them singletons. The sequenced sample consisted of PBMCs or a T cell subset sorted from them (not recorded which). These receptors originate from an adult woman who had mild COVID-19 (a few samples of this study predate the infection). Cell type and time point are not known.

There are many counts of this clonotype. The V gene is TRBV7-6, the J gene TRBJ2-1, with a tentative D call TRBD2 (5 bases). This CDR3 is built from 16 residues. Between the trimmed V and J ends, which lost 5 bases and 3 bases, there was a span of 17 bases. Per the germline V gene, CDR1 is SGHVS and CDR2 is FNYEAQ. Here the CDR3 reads CASSPSRGQIYNEQFF. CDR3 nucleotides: TGTGCCAGCAGCCCCAGCCGCGGGCAGATCTACAATGAGCAGTTCTTC.

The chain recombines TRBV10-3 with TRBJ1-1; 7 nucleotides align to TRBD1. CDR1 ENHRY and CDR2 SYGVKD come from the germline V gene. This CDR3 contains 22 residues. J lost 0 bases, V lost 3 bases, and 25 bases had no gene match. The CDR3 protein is CAISEVIGGRTGERALNTEAFF. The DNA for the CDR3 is TGTGCCATCAGTGAAGTTATCGGTGGACGAACAGGGGAACGCGCCCTGAACACTGAAGCTTTCTTT.

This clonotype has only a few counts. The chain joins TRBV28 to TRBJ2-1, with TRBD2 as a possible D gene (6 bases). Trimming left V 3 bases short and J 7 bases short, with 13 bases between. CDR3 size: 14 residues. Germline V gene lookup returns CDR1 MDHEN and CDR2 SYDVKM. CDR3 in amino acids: CASSFRGTANEQFF. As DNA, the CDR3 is TGTGCCAGCAGTTTCCGCGGGACGGCTAATGAGCAGTTCTTC.

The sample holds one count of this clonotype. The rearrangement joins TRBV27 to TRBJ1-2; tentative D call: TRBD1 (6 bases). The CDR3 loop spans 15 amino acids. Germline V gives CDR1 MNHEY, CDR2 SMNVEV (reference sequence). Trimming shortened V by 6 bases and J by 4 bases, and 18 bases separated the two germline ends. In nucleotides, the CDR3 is TGTGCCAGCAGCTTCCTTACAGGGACCCGCTATGGCTACACCTTC. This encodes CASSFLTGTRYGYTF.

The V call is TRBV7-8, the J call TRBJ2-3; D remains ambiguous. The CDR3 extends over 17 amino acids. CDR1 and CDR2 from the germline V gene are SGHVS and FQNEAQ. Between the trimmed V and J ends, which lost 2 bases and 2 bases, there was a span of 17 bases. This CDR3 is CASSLPEDTSDTDTQYF. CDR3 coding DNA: TGTGCCAGCAGCTTACCTGAAGACACTTCAGACACAGATACGCAGTATTTT.

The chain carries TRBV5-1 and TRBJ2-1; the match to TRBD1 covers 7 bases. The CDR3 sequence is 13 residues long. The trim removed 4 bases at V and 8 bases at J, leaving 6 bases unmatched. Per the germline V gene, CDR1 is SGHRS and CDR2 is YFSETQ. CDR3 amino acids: CASSPGTVYEQFF. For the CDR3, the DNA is TGCGCCAGCAGCCCCGGGACAGTATATGAGCAGTTCTTC.

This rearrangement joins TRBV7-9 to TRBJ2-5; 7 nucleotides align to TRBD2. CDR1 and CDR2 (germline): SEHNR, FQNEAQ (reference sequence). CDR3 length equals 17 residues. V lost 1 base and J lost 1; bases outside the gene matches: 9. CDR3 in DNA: TGTGCCAGCAGCTTAGATCTGGGGGGGGGATTCCAAGAGACCCAGTACTTC. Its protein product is CASSLDLGGGFQETQYF.

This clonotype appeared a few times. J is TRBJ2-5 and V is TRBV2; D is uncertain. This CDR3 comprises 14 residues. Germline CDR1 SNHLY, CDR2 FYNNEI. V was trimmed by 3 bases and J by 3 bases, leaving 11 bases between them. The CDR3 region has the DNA TGTGCCAGCAGTGAGGCCGGGTGGGAAGAGACCCAGTACTTC. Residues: CASSEAGWEETQYF.

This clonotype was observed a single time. The CDR3 coding sequence is TGTGCCAGCAGTTTGGGTCGAGGGCTAGCCAAAAACATTCAGTACTTC. As protein: CASSLGRGLAKNIQYF. The chain employs TRBV12-3 or TRBV12-4 and TRBJ2-4; D may be TRBD2 (5 bases). V lost 3 bases and J lost 0, with 12 bases in between. The CDR3 contains 16 residues.

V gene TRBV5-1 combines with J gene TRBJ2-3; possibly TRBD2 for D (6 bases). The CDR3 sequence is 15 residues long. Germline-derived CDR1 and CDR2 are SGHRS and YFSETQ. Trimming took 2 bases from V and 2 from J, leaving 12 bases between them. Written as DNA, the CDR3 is TGCGCCAGCAGCTTAGAACTAGCAAACACAGATACGCAGTATTTT. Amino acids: CASSLELANTDTQYF.

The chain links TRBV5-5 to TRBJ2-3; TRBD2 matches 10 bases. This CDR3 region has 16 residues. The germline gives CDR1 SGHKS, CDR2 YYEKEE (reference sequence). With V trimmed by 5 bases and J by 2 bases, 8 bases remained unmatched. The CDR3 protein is CASSSGLAPFTDTQYF. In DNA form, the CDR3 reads TGTGCCAGCAGTTCGGGACTAGCGCCTTTCACAGATACGCAGTATTTT.

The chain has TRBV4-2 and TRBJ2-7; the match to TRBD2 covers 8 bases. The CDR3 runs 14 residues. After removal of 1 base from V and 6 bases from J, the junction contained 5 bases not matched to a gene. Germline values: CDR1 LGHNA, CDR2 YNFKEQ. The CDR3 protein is CASSQVAGPGEQYF. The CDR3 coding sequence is TGTGCCAGCAGCCAAGTAGCGGGACCCGGCGAGCAGTACTTC.

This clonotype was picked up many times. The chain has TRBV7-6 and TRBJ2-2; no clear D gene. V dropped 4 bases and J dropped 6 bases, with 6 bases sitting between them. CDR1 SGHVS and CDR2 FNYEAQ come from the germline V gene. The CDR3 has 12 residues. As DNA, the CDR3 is TGTGCCAGCAGCTCCGCTCCCGGGGAGCTGTTTTTT. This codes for CASSSAPGELFF.

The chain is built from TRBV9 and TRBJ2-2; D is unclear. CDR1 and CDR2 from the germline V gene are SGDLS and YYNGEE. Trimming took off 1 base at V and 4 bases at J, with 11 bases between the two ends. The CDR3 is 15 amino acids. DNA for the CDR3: TGTGCCAGCAGCGTATCAACAGCGAGCACCGGGGAGCTGTTTTTT. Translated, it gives CASSVSTASTGELFF.

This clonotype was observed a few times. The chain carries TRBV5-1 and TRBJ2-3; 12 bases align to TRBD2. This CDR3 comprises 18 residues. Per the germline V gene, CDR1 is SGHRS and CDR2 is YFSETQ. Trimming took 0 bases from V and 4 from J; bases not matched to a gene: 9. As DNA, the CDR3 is TGCGCCAGCAGCTTGGAGGGGGGACTAGCGGGCCCCTCAGATACGCAGTATTTT. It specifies CASSLEGGLAGPSDTQYF.

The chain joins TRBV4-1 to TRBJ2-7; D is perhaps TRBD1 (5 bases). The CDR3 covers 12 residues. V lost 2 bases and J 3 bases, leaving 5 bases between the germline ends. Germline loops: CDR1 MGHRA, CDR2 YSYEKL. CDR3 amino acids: CASSQTGYEQYF. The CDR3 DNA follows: TGCGCCAGCAGCCAAACAGGCTACGAGCAGTACTTC.

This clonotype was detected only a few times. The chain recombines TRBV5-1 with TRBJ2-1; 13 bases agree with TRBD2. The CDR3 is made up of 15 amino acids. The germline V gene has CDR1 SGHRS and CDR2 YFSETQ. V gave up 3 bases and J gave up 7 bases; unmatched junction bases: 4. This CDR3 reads CASSSGLAGENEQFF. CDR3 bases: TGCGCCAGCAGCTCCGGACTAGCGGGGGAAAATGAGCAGTTCTTC. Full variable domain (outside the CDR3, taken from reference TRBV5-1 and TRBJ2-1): KAGVTQTPRYLIKTRGQQVTLSCSPISGHRSVSWYQQTPGQGLQFLFEYFSETQRNKGNFPGRFSGRQFSNSRSEMNVSTLELGDSALYLCASSSGLAGENEQFFGPGTRLTVL.